The rows below give T cell receptor beta chains drawn from one sample of a study of cytomegalovirus exposure and HLA in healthy donors. Profiled with immunoSEQ multiplex PCR; TCRdb holds only in-frame clones, not every one. The sample has around 160,000 clones; about 63% are singletons. Source material: PBMCs. Source of these receptors: a middle-aged woman in good health and CMV-seropositive. Both conserved end residues are part of each CDR3. The D gene is left open where the match is weak. Clone size is not always given. Where it is, it says once, few, many or a class for expanded clones.

J: TRBJ2-2; V: TRBV2; length: 15; size: NA; D: NA; CDR3: CASSLTRGDTGELFF; DNA: TGTGCCAGCAGTCTGACCAGGGGGGACACCGGGGAGCTGTTTTTT
J: TRBJ1-1; V: TRBV4-1; length: 14; size: NA; D: NA; CDR3: CASSQEGANTEAFF; DNA: TGCGCCAGCAGCCAGGAGGGTGCGAACACTGAAGCTTTCTTT
J: TRBJ1-1; V: TRBV29-1; length: 11; size: NA; D: TRBD1; CDR3: CSVRGPTEAFF; DNA: TGCAGCGTTAGGGGGCCCACTGAAGCTTTCTTT
J: TRBJ2-3; V: TRBV28; length: 15; size: NA; D: TRBD1; CDR3: CASSLGGQGADTQYF; DNA: TGTGCCAGCAGTTTAGGGGGACAGGGGGCAGATACGCAGTATTTT
J: TRBJ2-1; V: TRBV6-4; length: 16; size: once; D: NA; CDR3: CASSDGLAWRYNEQFF; DNA: TGTGCCAGCAGTGACGGATTGGCCTGGCGGTACAATGAGCAGTTCTTC
J: TRBJ1-2; V: TRBV5-6; length: 16; size: once; D: TRBD1; CDR3: CASSLIDGQGRYGYPF; DNA: TGTGCCAGCAGCCTGATTGACGGACAGGGACGATATGGCTACCCCTTC
J: TRBJ2-1; V: TRBV19; length: 13; size: NA; D: TRBD1; CDR3: CASTQGFGNEQFF; DNA: TGTGCCAGTACACAGGGGTTCGGCAATGAGCAGTTCTTC
J: TRBJ2-1; V: TRBV13; length: 15; size: few; D: NA; CDR3: CASRQTGGAYNEQFF; DNA: TGTGCCAGCAGACAGACAGGCGGCGCCTACAATGAGCAGTTCTTC
J: TRBJ2-7; V: TRBV9; length: 14; size: few; D: NA; CDR3: CASSVDEGLYEQYF; DNA: TGTGCCAGCAGCGTAGATGAGGGTCTCTACGAGCAGTACTTC
J: TRBJ2-7; V: TRBV29-1; length: 14; size: NA; D: TRBD1; CDR3: CSVDLGTGNYEQYF; DNA: TGCAGCGTTGATTTAGGGACAGGGAACTACGAGCAGTACTTC
J: TRBJ1-2; V: TRBV29-1; length: 15; size: NA; D: TRBD1; CDR3: CSAASPGQGNYGYTF; DNA: TGCAGCGCAGCCAGCCCGGGACAGGGGAACTATGGCTACACCTTC
J: TRBJ2-1; V: TRBV5-1; length: 16; size: NA; D: TRBD2; CDR3: CASSFVSGRVRDEQFF; DNA: TGCGCCAGCAGCTTCGTCAGCGGGAGGGTTAGGGATGAGCAGTTCTTC
J: TRBJ1-6; V: TRBV5-8; length: 17; size: NA; D: NA; CDR3: CASSFKADSMGNSPLNF; DNA: TGTGCCAGCAGCTTTAAGGCAGACAGTATGGGGAATTCACCCCTCAACTTT
J: TRBJ1-2; V: TRBV6-6; length: 14; size: NA; D: TRBD1; CDR3: CASSYRTGGDGYTF; DNA: TGTGCCAGCAGTTATCGGACAGGGGGCGACGGCTACACCTTC
J: TRBJ2-1; V: TRBV19; length: 15; size: NA; D: NA; CDR3: CASSARGQPYNEQFF; DNA: TGTGCCAGTAGTGCTCGGGGACAACCCTACAATGAGCAGTTCTTC
J: TRBJ1-5; V: TRBV7-8; length: 15; size: NA; D: NA; CDR3: CASSLESGVHQPQHF; DNA: TGTGCCAGCAGCTTAGAGTCAGGGGTACATCAGCCCCAGCATTTT
J: TRBJ1-5; V: TRBV6-9; length: 16; size: NA; D: NA; CDR3: CASTPLWWQSNQPQHF; DNA: TGTGCCAGCACTCCCCTTTGGTGGCAGAGCAATCAGCCCCAGCATTTT
J: TRBJ2-7; V: TRBV4-3; length: 17; size: NA; D: TRBD1; CDR3: CASSQDKIVQGAYEQYF; DNA: TGCGCCAGCAGCCAAGATAAAATTGTTCAGGGGGCCTACGAGCAGTACTTC
J: TRBJ2-2; V: TRBV2; length: 18; size: NA; D: TRBD2; CDR3: CASSTSALAGGFTGELFF; DNA: TGTGCCAGCTCCACCTCGGCACTAGCGGGAGGGTTCACCGGGGAGCTGTTTTTT
J: TRBJ2-3; V: TRBV5-1; length: 15; size: few; D: TRBD2; CDR3: CATTTSGGAGDTQYF; DNA: TGCGCCACGACGACTAGCGGGGGGGCCGGAGATACGCAGTATTTT
J: TRBJ2-3; V: TRBV21-1; length: 13; size: NA; D: NA; CDR3: CARLAAHTDTQYF; DNA: TGTGCCAGACTAGCGGCGCACACAGATACGCAGTATTTT